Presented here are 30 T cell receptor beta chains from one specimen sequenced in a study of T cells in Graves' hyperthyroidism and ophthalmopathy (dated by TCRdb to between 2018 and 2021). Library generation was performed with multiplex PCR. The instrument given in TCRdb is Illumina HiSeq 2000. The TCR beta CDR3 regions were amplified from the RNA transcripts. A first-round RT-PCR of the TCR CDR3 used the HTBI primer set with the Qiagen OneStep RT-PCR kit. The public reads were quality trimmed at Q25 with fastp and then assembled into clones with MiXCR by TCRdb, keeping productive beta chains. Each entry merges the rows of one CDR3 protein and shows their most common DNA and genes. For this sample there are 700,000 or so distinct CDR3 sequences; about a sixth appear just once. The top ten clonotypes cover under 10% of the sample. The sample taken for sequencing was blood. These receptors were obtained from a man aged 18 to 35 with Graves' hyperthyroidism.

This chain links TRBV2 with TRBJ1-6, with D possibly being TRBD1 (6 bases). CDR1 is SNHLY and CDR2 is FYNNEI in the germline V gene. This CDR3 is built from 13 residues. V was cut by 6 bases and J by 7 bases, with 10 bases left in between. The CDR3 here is CASRERGNSPLHF. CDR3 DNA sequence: TGTGCCAGCAGGGAGAGGGGGAATTCACCCCTCCACTTT.

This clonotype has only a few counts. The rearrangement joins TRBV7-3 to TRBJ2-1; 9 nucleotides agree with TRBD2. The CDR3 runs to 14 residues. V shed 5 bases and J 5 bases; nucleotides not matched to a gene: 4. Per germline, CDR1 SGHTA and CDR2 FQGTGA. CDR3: CASSALAGDNEQFF. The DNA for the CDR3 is TGTGCCAGCAGCGCATTAGCGGGAGACAATGAGCAGTTCTTC.

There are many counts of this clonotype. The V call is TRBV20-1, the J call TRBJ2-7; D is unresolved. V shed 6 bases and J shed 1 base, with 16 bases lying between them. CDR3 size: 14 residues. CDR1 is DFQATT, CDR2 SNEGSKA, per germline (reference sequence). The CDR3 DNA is TGCAGTGCCCTAAGCCCCACAGATTCCTACGAGCAGTACTTC. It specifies CSALSPTDSYEQYF.

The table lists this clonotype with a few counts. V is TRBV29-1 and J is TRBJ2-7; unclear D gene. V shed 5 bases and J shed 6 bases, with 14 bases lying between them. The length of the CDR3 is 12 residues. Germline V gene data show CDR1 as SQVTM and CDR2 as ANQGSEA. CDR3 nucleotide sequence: TGCAGCGTTAGGGTAGGGTACGGCGAGCAGTACTTC. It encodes CSVRVGYGEQYF.

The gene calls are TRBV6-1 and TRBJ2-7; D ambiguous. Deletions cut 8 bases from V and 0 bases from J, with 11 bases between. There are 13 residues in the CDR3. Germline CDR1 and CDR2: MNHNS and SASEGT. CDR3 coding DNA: TGTGCCAGCGGTGTCAGCAGCTCCTACGAGCAGTACTTC. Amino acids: CASGVSSSYEQYF.

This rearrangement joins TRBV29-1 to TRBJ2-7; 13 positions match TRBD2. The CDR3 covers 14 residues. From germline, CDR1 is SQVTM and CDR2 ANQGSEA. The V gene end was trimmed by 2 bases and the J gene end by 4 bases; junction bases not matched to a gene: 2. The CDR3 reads CSVETTSGRYEQYF. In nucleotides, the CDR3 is TGCAGCGTTGAAACGACTAGCGGGAGGTACGAGCAGTACTTC.

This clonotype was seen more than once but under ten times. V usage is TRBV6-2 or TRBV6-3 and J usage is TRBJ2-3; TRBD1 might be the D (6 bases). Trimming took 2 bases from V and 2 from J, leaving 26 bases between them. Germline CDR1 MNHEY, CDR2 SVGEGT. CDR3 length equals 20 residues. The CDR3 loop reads CASSYGLTGYSLTHTDTQYF. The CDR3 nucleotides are TGTGCCAGCAGTTACGGCCTGACAGGTTACTCCCTAACTCACACAGATACGCAGTATTTT.

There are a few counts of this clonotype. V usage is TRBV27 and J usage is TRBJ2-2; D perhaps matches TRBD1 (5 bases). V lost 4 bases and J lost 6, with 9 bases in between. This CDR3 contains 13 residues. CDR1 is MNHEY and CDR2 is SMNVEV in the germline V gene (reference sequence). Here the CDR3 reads CASSWTPAGELFF. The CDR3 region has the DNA TGTGCCAGCAGTTGGACACCCGCCGGGGAGCTGTTTTTT.

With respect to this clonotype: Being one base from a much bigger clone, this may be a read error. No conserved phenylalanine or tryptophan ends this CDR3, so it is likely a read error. The CDR3 DNA sequence: TGTGCCAGCACGGGGGGCAATCAGCCCCAGCATCTT. It translates to CASTGGNQPQHL. The gene calls are TRBV6-1 and TRBJ1-5; D possibly corresponds to TRBD1 (5 bases). Trimming pared 7 bases from V and 2 bases from J, leaving 6 bases between. The CDR3 totals 12 residues. Germline CDR1 MNHNS, CDR2 SASEGT.

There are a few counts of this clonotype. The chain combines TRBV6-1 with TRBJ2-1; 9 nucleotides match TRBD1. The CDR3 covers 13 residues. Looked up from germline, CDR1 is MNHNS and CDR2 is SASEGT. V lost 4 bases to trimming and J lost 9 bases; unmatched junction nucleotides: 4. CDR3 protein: CASSGDRVGEQFF. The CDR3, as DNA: TGTGCCAGCAGTGGGGACAGGGTGGGTGAGCAGTTCTTC.

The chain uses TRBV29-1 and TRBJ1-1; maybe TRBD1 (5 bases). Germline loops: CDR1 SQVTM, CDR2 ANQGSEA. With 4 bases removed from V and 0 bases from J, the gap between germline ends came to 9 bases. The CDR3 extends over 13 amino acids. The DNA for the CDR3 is TGCAGCGTTGCGAAGGGACTGAACACTGAAGCTTTCTTT. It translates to CSVAKGLNTEAFF.

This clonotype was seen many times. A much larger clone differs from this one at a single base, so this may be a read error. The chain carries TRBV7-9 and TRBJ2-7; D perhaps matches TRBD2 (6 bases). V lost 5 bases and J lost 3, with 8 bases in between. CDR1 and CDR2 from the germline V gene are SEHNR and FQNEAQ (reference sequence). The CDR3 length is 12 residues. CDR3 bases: TGTGCCAGCAGCCCGGACTACTACGAGCAGTACTTC. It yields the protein CASSPDYYEQYF.

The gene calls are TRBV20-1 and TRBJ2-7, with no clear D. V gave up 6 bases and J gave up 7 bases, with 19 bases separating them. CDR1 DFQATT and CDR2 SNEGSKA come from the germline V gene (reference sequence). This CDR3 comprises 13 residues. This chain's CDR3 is CSAMTSGPLEQYF. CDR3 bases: TGCAGTGCGATGACCTCGGGCCCCTTGGAGCAGTACTTC.

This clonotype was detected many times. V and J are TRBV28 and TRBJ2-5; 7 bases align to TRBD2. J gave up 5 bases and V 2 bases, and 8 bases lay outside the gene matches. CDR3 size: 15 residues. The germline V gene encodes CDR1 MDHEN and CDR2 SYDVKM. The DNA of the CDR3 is TGTGCCAGCAGTTTAGGTGGGGGGGTTGCGGAGACCCAGTACTTC. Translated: CASSLGGGVAETQYF.

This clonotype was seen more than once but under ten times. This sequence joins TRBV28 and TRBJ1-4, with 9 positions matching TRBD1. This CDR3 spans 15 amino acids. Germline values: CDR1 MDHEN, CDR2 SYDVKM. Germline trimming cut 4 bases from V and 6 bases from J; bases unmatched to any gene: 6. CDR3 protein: CASSSLQGAYEKLFF. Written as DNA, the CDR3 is TGTGCCAGCAGTTCCCTACAGGGGGCTTATGAAAAACTGTTTTTT.

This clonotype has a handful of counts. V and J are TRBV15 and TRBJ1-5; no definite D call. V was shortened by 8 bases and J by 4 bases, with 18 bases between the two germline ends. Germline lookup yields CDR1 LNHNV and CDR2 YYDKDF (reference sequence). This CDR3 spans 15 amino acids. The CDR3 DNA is TGTGCCACCTCCCTCCAGGCTGATCTGAATCAGCCCCAGCATTTT. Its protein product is CATSLQADLNQPQHF.

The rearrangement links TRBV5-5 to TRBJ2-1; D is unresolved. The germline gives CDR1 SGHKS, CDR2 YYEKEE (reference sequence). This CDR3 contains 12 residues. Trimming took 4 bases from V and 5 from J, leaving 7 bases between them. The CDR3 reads CASSPIDNEQFF. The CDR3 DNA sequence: TGTGCCAGCAGCCCAATAGACAATGAGCAGTTCTTC.

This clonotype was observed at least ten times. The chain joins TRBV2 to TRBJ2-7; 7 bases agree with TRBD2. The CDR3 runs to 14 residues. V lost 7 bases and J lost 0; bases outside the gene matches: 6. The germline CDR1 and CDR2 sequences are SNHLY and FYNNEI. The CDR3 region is CASNVGGSSYEQYF. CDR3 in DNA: TGTGCCAGCAACGTCGGCGGGAGCTCCTACGAGCAGTACTTC.

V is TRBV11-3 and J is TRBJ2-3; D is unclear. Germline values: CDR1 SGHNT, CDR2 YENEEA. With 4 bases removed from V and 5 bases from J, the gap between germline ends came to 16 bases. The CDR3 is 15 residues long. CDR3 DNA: TGTGCCAGCAGCTCCGCTCCCCACCCGGAAGATACGCAGTATTTT. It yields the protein CASSSAPHPEDTQYF.

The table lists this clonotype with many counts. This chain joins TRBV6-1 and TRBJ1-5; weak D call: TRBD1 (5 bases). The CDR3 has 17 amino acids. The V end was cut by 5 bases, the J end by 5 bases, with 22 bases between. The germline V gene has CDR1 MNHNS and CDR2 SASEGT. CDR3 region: CASSPMGGASGHQPQHF. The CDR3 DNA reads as TGTGCCAGCAGTCCTATGGGAGGGGCTAGCGGTCATCAGCCCCAGCATTTT.

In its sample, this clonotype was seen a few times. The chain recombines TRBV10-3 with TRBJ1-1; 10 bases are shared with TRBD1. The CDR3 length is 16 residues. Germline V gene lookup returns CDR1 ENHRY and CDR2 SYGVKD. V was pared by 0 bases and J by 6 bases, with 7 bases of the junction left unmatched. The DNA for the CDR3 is TGTGCCATCAGTGAGTCACGGGGACAGGGGCAACCTGAAGCTTTCTTT. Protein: CAISESRGQGQPEAFF.

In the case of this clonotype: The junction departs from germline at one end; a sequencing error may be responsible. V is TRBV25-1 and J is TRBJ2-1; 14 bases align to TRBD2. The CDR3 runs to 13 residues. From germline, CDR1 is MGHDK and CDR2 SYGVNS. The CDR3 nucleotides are TGTGCCAGCTCGACTAGCGGGAGGGGTGAGCAGCTCTTC. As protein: CASSTSGRGEQLF.

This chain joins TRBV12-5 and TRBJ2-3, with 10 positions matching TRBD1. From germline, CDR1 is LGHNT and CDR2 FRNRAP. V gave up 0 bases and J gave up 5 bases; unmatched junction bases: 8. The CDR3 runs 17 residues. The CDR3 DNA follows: TGTGCTAGTGGTTTGGTACTGACAGGGGGCACCGTAGATACGCAGTATTTT. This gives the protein CASGLVLTGGTVDTQYF.

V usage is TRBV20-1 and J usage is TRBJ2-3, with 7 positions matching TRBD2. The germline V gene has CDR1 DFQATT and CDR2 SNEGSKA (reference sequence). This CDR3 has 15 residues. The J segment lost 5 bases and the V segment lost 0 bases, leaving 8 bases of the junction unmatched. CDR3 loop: CSARDPGEGEDTQYF. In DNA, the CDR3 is TGCAGTGCTAGAGATCCGGGGGAGGGCGAAGATACGCAGTATTTT.

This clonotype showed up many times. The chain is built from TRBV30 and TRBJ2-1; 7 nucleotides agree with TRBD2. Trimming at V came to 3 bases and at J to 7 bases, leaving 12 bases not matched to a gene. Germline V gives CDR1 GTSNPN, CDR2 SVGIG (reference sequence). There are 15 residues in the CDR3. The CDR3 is CAWSRAPGRDNEQFF. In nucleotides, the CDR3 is TGTGCCTGGAGCCGGGCTCCAGGGAGGGATAATGAGCAGTTCTTC.

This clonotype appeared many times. As DNA, the CDR3 is TGTGCCAGCAGCTTAGGTCTGGGGGGATACAATGAGCAGTTCTTC. It specifies CASSLGLGGYNEQFF. This chain links TRBV7-2 with TRBJ2-1; possibly TRBD2 for D (6 bases). V was trimmed by 1 base and J by 4 bases, leaving 11 bases between them. The length of the CDR3 is 15 residues. The germline gives CDR1 SGHTA, CDR2 FQGNSA. The whole variable domain, filled in from reference TRBV7-2 and TRBJ2-1, reads GAGVSQSPSNKVTEKGKDVELRCDPISGHTALYWYRQSLGQGLEFLIYFQGNSAPDKSGLPSDRFSAERTGGSVSTLTIQRTQQEDSAVYLCASSLGLGGYNEQFFGPGTRLTVL.

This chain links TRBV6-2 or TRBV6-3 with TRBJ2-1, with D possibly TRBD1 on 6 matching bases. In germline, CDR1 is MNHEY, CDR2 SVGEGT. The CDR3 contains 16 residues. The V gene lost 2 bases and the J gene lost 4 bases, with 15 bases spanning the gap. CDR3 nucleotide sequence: TGTGCCAGCAGTTACGGGGGCGGGCTCCTTTACAATGAGCAGTTCTTC. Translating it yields CASSYGGGLLYNEQFF.

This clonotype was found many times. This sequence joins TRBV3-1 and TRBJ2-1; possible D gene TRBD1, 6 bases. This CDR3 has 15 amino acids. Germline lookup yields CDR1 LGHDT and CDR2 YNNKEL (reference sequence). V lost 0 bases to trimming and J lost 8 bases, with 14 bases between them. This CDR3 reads CASSQESYPGDEQFF. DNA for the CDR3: TGTGCCAGCAGCCAAGAATCTTACCCAGGGGATGAGCAGTTCTTC.

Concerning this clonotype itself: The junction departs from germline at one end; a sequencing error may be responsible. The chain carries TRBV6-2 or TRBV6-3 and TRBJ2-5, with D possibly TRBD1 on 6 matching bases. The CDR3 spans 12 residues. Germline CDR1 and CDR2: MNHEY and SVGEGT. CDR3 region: CASKGDKETQYF. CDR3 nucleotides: TGCGCCAGCAAGGGGGACAAAGAGACCCAGTACTTC.

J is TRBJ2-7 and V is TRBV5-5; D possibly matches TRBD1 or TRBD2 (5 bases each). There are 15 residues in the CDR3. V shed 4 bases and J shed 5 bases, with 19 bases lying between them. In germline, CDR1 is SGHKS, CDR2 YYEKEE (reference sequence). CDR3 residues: CASSPLPGTSHEQYF. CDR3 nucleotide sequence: TGTGCCAGCAGCCCGCTCCCCGGGACCAGCCACGAGCAGTACTTC.